This T cell receptor (beta chain) is from a study of T cells in localized non-small cell lung cancer. Per the germline V gene, CDR1 is SGDLS and CDR2 is YYNGEE. V shed 3 bases, J shed 4 bases, and the junction held 12 bases outside the gene matches. The CDR3 totals 16 residues. Study-wide findings and caveats: Appearing in adjacent lung were a median roughly 60 of the top 100 tumor clones. Elevated circulating T cell density in blood was associated with longer overall survival. Since sequencing was restricted to only one region of the tumor, intratumor heterogeneity remains a possibility.

Of note for this clone: Antigen specificity is unknown.

Assay used: immunoSEQ multiplex PCR; TCRdb lists only in-frame clones, some missing. The sample yields 40,000 to 60,000 clones, more than 75% seen once. The chain combines TRBV9 with TRBJ1-2, with 7 bases that match TRBD1. The clonotype was recovered from a female donor with stage II lung adenocarcinoma. The sequencing here drew on PBMCs, taken before any cancer treatment. The DNA for the CDR3 is TGTGCCAGCAGCGATTCCGAAAAGGGGGCGGCCTATGGCTACACCTTC. Encoded protein: CASSDSEKGAAYGYTF.